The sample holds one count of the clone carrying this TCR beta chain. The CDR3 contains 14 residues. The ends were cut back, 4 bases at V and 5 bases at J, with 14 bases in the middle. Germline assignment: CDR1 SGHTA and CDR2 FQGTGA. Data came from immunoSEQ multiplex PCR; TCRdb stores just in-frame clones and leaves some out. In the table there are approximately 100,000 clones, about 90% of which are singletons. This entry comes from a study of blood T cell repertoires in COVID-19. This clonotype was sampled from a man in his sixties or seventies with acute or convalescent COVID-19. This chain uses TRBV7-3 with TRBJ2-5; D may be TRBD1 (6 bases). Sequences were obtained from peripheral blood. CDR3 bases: TGTGCCAGCAGCTCTTCCGGGACATACGAGACCCAGTACTTC. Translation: CASSSSGTYETQYF.